Presented here are 14 T cell receptor beta chains from one specimen sequenced in a study of blood T cell repertoires in COVID-19. Method: immunoSEQ multiplex PCR; TCRdb's copy keeps in-frame clones and lacks some. The data contain 150,000 to 200,000 clones, approximately 85% of them singletons. The sample was PBMCs or T cells enriched from blood (not recorded which). The receptors derive from a woman between 18 and 30 years old who had recovered from COVID-19.

The chain couples TRBV5-5 to TRBJ1-2; D is ambiguous. V dropped 1 base and J dropped 2 bases, with 6 bases sitting between them. The germline V gene encodes CDR1 SGHKS and CDR2 YYEKEE (reference sequence). This CDR3 has 13 amino acids. The CDR3 region has the DNA TGTGCCAGCAGCTTGACACAAAACTATGGCTACACCTTC. This codes for CASSLTQNYGYTF.

J is TRBJ1-1 and V is TRBV7-2, with a tentative D call TRBD1 (6 bases). Germline CDR1 SGHTA, CDR2 FQGNSA. V was clipped by 3 bases and J by 11 bases, with 19 bases between them. The CDR3 spans 14 residues. The CDR3, as DNA: TGTGCCAGCAGCTTGACCGGACAGTCACAAGGGGCTTTCTTT. Its translation: CASSLTGQSQGAFF.

The V and J genes are TRBV7-2 and TRBJ2-5, with 8 nucleotides matching TRBD2. The CDR3 is made up of 16 amino acids. Germline lookup yields CDR1 SGHTA and CDR2 FQGNSA. With V trimmed by 8 bases and J by 2 bases, 13 bases remained unmatched. The CDR3 is CASVANGGGLQETQYF. CDR3 DNA sequence: TGTGCCAGCGTCGCAAATGGCGGGGGGCTTCAAGAGACCCAGTACTTC.

J is TRBJ2-7 and V is TRBV11-2; a weak D match, TRBD2 (7 bases). With 8 bases removed from V and 2 bases from J, the gap between germline ends came to 13 bases. This CDR3 contains 13 residues. CDR1 is SGHAT and CDR2 is FQNNGV in the germline V gene. The CDR3 region is CASCRGGPYEQYF. The CDR3, as DNA: TGTGCCAGCTGCAGGGGAGGGCCCTACGAGCAGTACTTC.

The chain employs TRBV10-1 and TRBJ1-1; tentative D call: TRBD1 (5 bases). Germline CDR1 reads WNHNN; CDR2 reads SYGVQD (reference sequence). V lost 2 bases and J 11 bases, leaving 12 bases between the germline ends. The CDR3 runs 12 residues. The CDR3 region is CASSEGGTGAFF. The CDR3 bases are TGCGCCAGCAGTGAGGGGGGGACTGGTGCTTTCTTT.

The gene calls are TRBV3-1 (or the pseudogene TRBV3-2) and TRBJ1-2; 7 positions agree with TRBD1. Looked up from germline, CDR1 is LGHDT and CDR2 is YNNKEL (reference sequence). The CDR3 runs 16 residues. The V segment lost 1 base and the J segment 7 bases; nucleotides outside the gene matches: 12. The CDR3 here is CASSQVGGQGGGGYTF. Here the CDR3 DNA reads TGTGCCAGCAGCCAAGTTGGTGGCCAGGGGGGTGGTGGCTACACCTTC.

The chain recombines TRBV11-2 with TRBJ1-4; 11 nucleotides align to TRBD1. Looked up from germline, CDR1 is SGHAT and CDR2 is FQNNGV. This CDR3 is 17 amino acids long. With V trimmed by 5 bases and J by 8 bases, 13 bases remained unmatched. CDR3 DNA: TGTGCCAGCAGCCCCCCCCGGGACAGGGGGAGGGGGGAAAAACTGTTTTTT. Its protein is CASSPPRDRGRGEKLFF. Drawing the rest from reference TRBV11-2 and TRBJ1-4, the complete variable domain is EAGVAQSPRYKIIEKRQSVAFWCNPISGHATLYWYQQILGQGPKLLIQFQNNGVVDDSQLPKDRFSAERLKGVDSTLKIQPAKLEDSAVYLCASSPPRDRGRGEKLFFGSGTQLSVL.

The genes are TRBV5-1 and TRBJ1-1; 8 nucleotides align to TRBD1. The CDR3 contains 12 residues. V trimming: 5 bases; J trimming: 9 bases; junction bases outside the gene matches: 6. Germline CDR1 reads SGHRS; CDR2 reads YFSETQ. The CDR3 sequence is CASRETGDQAFF. The CDR3 DNA reads TGCGCCAGCAGGGAGACAGGGGACCAAGCTTTCTTT.

This chain connects TRBV29-1 to TRBJ2-5; the match to TRBD2 covers 12 bases. With 3 bases clipped from V and 5 bases from J, the junction kept 13 bases outside the gene matches. The CDR3 extends over 17 amino acids. CDR1 SQVTM and CDR2 ANQGSEA come from the germline V gene. The CDR3 region is CSVEGTSGGPGSETQYF. CDR3 sequence (DNA): TGCAGCGTTGAGGGAACTAGCGGGGGGCCCGGGTCTGAGACCCAGTACTTC.

V and J are TRBV27 and TRBJ2-1, with 8 nucleotides matching TRBD2. Germline V gene lookup returns CDR1 MNHEY and CDR2 SMNVEV (reference sequence). Trimming took 5 bases from V and 4 from J; bases not matched to a gene: 19. CDR3 length equals 19 residues. This CDR3 is CASSPRGSGMWFLYNEQFF. DNA for the CDR3: TGTGCCAGCAGTCCTCGGGGTAGCGGGATGTGGTTTTTGTACAATGAGCAGTTCTTC.

The J gene is TRBJ2-3, the V gene TRBV2; 16 bases are a match to TRBD2. Germline V gene lookup returns CDR1 SNHLY and CDR2 FYNNEI. The CDR3 consists of 20 residues. Trimming at V came to 3 bases and at J to 3 bases, leaving 12 bases not matched to a gene. CDR3 nucleotides: TGTGCCAGCAGTGAGTCCTTTCCGGGACTAGCGGGAGGGCCGACAGATACGCAGTATTTT. It encodes CASSESFPGLAGGPTDTQYF.

This clone showed up just a few times. The V call is TRBV7-6, the J call TRBJ1-5, with a tentative D call TRBD1 (6 bases). Germline CDR1 is SGHVS and CDR2 is FNYEAQ. Trimming removed 2 bases at V and 1 base at J, with 9 bases between. This CDR3 has 15 residues. In DNA, the CDR3 is TGTGCCAGCAGCTTATATCAGGGGAGCAATCAGCCCCAGCATTTT. This encodes CASSLYQGSNQPQHF.

The rearrangement links TRBV19 to TRBJ1-4; 9 nucleotides line up with TRBD1. Trimming removed 3 bases from V and 6 bases from J; junction bases left unmatched: 2. This CDR3 has 14 residues. Per the germline V gene, CDR1 is LNHDA and CDR2 is SQIVND (reference sequence). CDR3 loop: CASSMGQGDEKLFF. CDR3 nucleotides: TGTGCCAGTAGTATGGGACAGGGCGATGAAAAACTGTTTTTT.

The chain combines TRBV6-5 with TRBJ1-1, with 7 nucleotides matching TRBD1. The CDR3 is 13 amino acids. The trim removed 10 bases at V and 4 bases at J, leaving 9 bases unmatched. Looked up from germline, CDR1 is MNHEY and CDR2 is SVGAGI. The CDR3 bases are TGTGCCACAGCAGGGGGTGCGGGCACTGAAGCTTTCTTT. Protein product: CATAGGAGTEAFF.